These 20 T cell receptor beta chains originate from one sample sequenced in a study of OX40 agonist ivuxolimab in advanced cancers. Libraries were prepared by immunoSEQ multiplex PCR; TCRdb keeps only in-frame clonotypes and omits some of them. The table has tens of thousands of clones, about 92% seen once. This material consisted of CD4+ or CD8+ T cells sorted from blood, taken in a trial of the OX40 agonist ivuxolimab. These receptors all stem from an adult with an advanced solid tumor such as melanoma, head and neck, liver or kidney cancer.

V and J are TRBV27 and TRBJ2-7, with D perhaps given as TRBD1 or TRBD2 (5 bases each). The CDR3 contains 13 residues. The V gene lost 3 bases and the J gene lost 0 bases, with 6 bases spanning the gap. CDR1 is MNHEY and CDR2 is SMNVEV in the germline V gene (reference sequence). The CDR3 bases are TGTGCCAGCAGTTTGGGGGACTCCTACGAGCAGTACTTC. Translation gives CASSLGDSYEQYF.

J is TRBJ1-2 and V is TRBV7-9; 9 bases line up with TRBD1. The germline V gene has CDR1 SEHNR and CDR2 FQNEAQ (reference sequence). V was pared by 5 bases and J by 3 bases, with 10 bases of the junction left unmatched. The CDR3 totals 16 residues. The CDR3 reads CASSAGQGWKYYGYTF. The CDR3 coding sequence is TGTGCCAGCAGCGCTGGACAGGGGTGGAAGTACTATGGCTACACCTTC. The variable domain in full, with the rest retrieved from reference TRBV7-9 and TRBJ1-2, is DTGVSQNPRHKITKRGQNVTFRCDPISEHNRLYWYRQTLGQGPEFLTYFQNEAQLEKSRLLSDRFSAERPKGSFSTLEIQRTEQGDSAMYLCASSAGQGWKYYGYTFGSGTRLTVV.

The chain carries TRBV2 and TRBJ2-2, with TRBD1 identical over 7 bases. Trimming removed 6 bases from V and 1 base from J; junction bases left unmatched: 5. Germline V gene lookup returns CDR1 SNHLY and CDR2 FYNNEI. The CDR3 covers 15 residues. The CDR3 reads CASSGTEWNTGELFF. In DNA, the CDR3 is TGTGCCAGCAGCGGGACAGAATGGAACACCGGGGAGCTGTTTTTT. Complete variable domain (other parts from reference TRBV2 and TRBJ2-2): EPEVTQTPSHQVTQMGQEVILRCVPISNHLYFYWYRQILGQKVEFLVSFYNNEISEKSEIFDDQFSVERPDGSNFTLKIRSTKLEDSAMYFCASSGTEWNTGELFFGEGSRLTVL.

The genes are TRBV5-4 and TRBJ2-7, with D possibly being TRBD1 (6 bases). The CDR3 is 15 amino acids. The V and J ends lost 2 bases and 2 bases respectively, with 14 bases between them. CDR1 is SGHNT, CDR2 YYREEE, per germline (reference sequence). The CDR3 nucleotides are TGTGCCAGCAGCTTACGAACCGGGACACCCTACGAGCAGTACTTC. It is translated as CASSLRTGTPYEQYF. Using reference TRBV5-4 and TRBJ2-7 for the parts outside the CDR3, the full variable domain is ETGVTQSPTHLIKTRGQQVTLRCSSQSGHNTVSWYQQALGQGPQFIFQYYREEENGRGNFPPRFSGLQFPNYSSELNVNALELDDSALYLCASSLRTGTPYEQYFGPGTRLTVT.

The CDR3, as DNA: TGCGCCAGCAGCTTGGTGGGAGTTAGTTCCTACGAGCAGTACTTC. Its translation: CASSLVGVSSYEQYF. The rearrangement uses TRBV5-1 and TRBJ2-7; the D gene is possibly TRBD2 (5 bases). This CDR3 contains 15 residues. Trimming removed 0 bases at V and 1 base at J, with 11 bases between. CDR1 is SGHRS and CDR2 is YFSETQ in the germline V gene. The full variable domain, in which reference TRBV5-1 and TRBJ2-7 provide the parts outside the CDR3, is KAGVTQTPRYLIKTRGQQVTLSCSPISGHRSVSWYQQTPGQGLQFLFEYFSETQRNKGNFPGRFSGRQFSNSRSEMNVSTLELGDSALYLCASSLVGVSSYEQYFGPGTRLTVT.

The CDR3 bases are TGTGCCAGCAGTCCCCGTACGGCGGATAATTCACCCCTCCACTTT. It yields the protein CASSPRTADNSPLHF. J is TRBJ1-6 and V is TRBV6-5, with D hard to call. The CDR3 is 15 amino acids. In germline, CDR1 is MNHEY, CDR2 SVGAGI. V lost 5 bases and J lost 5, with 13 bases in between.

The rearrangement uses TRBV29-1 and TRBJ2-1; a weak D match, TRBD2 (6 bases). The CDR3 covers 12 residues. Germline assignment: CDR1 SQVTM and CDR2 ANQGSEA. V gave up 8 bases and J gave up 3 bases, with 11 bases separating them. DNA of the CDR3: TGCAGCCATTGGGGGGACTACAATGAGCAGTTCTTC. Protein product: CSHWGDYNEQFF.

The chain recombines TRBV5-6 with TRBJ1-2; no clear D. The ends were cut back, 0 bases at V and 4 bases at J, with 10 bases in the middle. Germline values: CDR1 SGHDT, CDR2 YYEEEE. The CDR3 sequence is 14 residues long. The CDR3 is CASSLAGDPYGYTF. The CDR3 DNA reads TGTGCCAGCAGCTTGGCCGGAGACCCCTATGGCTACACCTTC.

The rearrangement links TRBV7-9 to TRBJ2-1, with 9 positions matching TRBD2. Germline V gene lookup returns CDR1 SEHNR and CDR2 FQNEAQ (reference sequence). V was clipped by 6 bases and J by 2 bases; unmatched bases: 5. CDR3 length: 15 residues. Here the CDR3 reads CASSVLAGTYNEQFF. DNA for the CDR3: TGTGCCAGCAGTGTGCTAGCGGGAACCTACAATGAGCAGTTCTTC.

The chain uses TRBV9 and TRBJ2-2; D is ambiguous. Germline values: CDR1 SGDLS, CDR2 YYNGEE. The germline V and J ends were trimmed by 4 bases and 6 bases, with 7 bases remaining between them. The CDR3 contains 12 residues. CDR3 DNA sequence: TGTGCCAGCAGCACCAGGCCCGGGGAGCTGTTTTTT. This codes for CASSTRPGELFF.

This chain joins TRBV5-1 and TRBJ2-6; D not certain. With 5 bases removed from V and 2 bases from J, the gap between germline ends came to 11 bases. This CDR3 comprises 15 residues. Germline CDR1 and CDR2: SGHRS and YFSETQ. As DNA, the CDR3 is TGCGCCAGCAGGGTGGGTACTACTGGGGCCAACGTCCTGACTTTC. Translating it yields CASRVGTTGANVLTF. Filled out from reference TRBV5-1 and TRBJ2-6, the complete variable domain reads KAGVTQTPRYLIKTRGQQVTLSCSPISGHRSVSWYQQTPGQGLQFLFEYFSETQRNKGNFPGRFSGRQFSNSRSEMNVSTLELGDSALYLCASRVGTTGANVLTFGAGSRLTVL.

V is TRBV12-5 and J is TRBJ2-3, with D unresolved. Germline V CDR1 and CDR2: LGHNT, FRNRAP. The CDR3 loop spans 14 amino acids. The V end lost 1 base, the J end lost 7 bases, and 12 bases lay between the germline ends. The CDR3 sequence: CASGLDFSLHTQYF. The DNA for the CDR3 is TGTGCTAGTGGTTTGGACTTTAGCCTCCATACGCAGTATTTT.

V gene TRBV27 combines with J gene TRBJ1-1; maybe TRBD1 (5 bases). In germline, CDR1 is MNHEY, CDR2 SMNVEV (reference sequence). Trimming removed 4 bases from V and 1 base from J, with 7 bases in between. The length of the CDR3 is 13 residues. The CDR3 nucleotides are TGTGCCAGCAGTTACACAGGGAACACTGAAGCTTTCTTT. Translating it yields CASSYTGNTEAFF.

This sequence joins TRBV14 and TRBJ2-6; D is unclear. The length of the CDR3 is 16 residues. Trimming removed 3 bases at V and 2 bases at J, with 11 bases between. Germline V gene sequence: CDR1 SGHDN, CDR2 FVKESK. The CDR3, as DNA: TGTGCCAGCAGCCACCGAAACACGGCTGGGGCCAACGTCCTGACTTTC. This gives the protein CASSHRNTAGANVLTF.

This chain links TRBV29-1 with TRBJ1-1; D might be TRBD1 (5 bases). Per the germline V gene, CDR1 is SQVTM and CDR2 is ANQGSEA. The CDR3 length is 13 residues. The ends were cut back, 6 bases at V and 2 bases at J, with 13 bases in the middle. CDR3 amino acids: CSVRAGANTEAFF. In DNA form, the CDR3 reads TGCAGCGTGAGAGCCGGGGCAAACACTGAAGCTTTCTTT.

The V gene is TRBV15, the J gene TRBJ2-7, with a possible D match to TRBD2 (5 bases). V was clipped by 5 bases and J by 0 bases, with 17 bases between them. Germline V gene data show CDR1 as LNHNV and CDR2 as YYDKDF (reference sequence). The CDR3 is 16 residues long. CDR3 protein: CATSLATEGISYEQYF. CDR3 DNA sequence: TGTGCCACCAGCCTCGCAACCGAGGGAATCTCCTACGAGCAGTACTTC.

The V and J genes are TRBV6-5 and TRBJ2-7; 10 bases align to TRBD1. Trimming at V came to 6 bases and at J to 3 bases, leaving 2 bases not matched to a gene. This CDR3 comprises 13 residues. The germline CDR1 and CDR2 sequences are MNHEY and SVGAGI. CDR3 nucleotides: TGTGCCAGCAGCTGGACAGGGGGCTACGAGCAGTACTTC. Translated, it gives CASSWTGGYEQYF.

The V gene is TRBV29-1, the J gene TRBJ2-7; possibly TRBD1 for D (5 bases). The germline V and J ends were trimmed by 2 bases and 2 bases, with 13 bases remaining between them. The germline CDR1 and CDR2 sequences are SQVTM and ANQGSEA. The CDR3 has 14 amino acids. The DNA for the CDR3 is TGCAGCGTTGAATTCGCCACAGGAACCTACGAGCAGTACTTC. It is translated as CSVEFATGTYEQYF.

The chain couples TRBV19 to TRBJ1-6, with a possible D match to TRBD1 (6 bases). This CDR3 has 16 amino acids. CDR1 is LNHDA and CDR2 is SQIVND in the germline V gene (reference sequence). V lost 6 bases, J lost 10 bases, and 22 bases lay in between. The CDR3 nucleotides are TGTGCCAGTAGCACATACGAGGGGGGGAAGGGATCACCCCTCCACTTT. Its translation is CASSTYEGGKGSPLHF.

The V gene is TRBV6-1, the J gene TRBJ2-3; 12 nucleotides line up with TRBD2. Germline CDR1 MNHNS, CDR2 SASEGT. This CDR3 has 17 amino acids. The J segment lost 5 bases and the V segment lost 2 bases, leaving 8 bases of the junction unmatched. The CDR3 loop reads CASSEFLAGGQVDTQYF. Here the CDR3 DNA reads TGTGCCAGCAGTGAATTTCTAGCGGGGGGGCAGGTAGATACGCAGTATTTT.